These T cell receptor beta chains were read from a single sample in a study of response to subunit inactivated influenza vaccine. Using its own MiXCR run on the RT-PCR reads, TCRdb lists one record per CDR3 protein. The sample yields around 570,000 distinct CDR3 sequences, around 10% seen once. The same sample was also used in a study of T cells expressing NK-cell markers.

Sequencing was performed on PBMCs from blood, taken on the day of vaccination. The receptors originated from a middle-aged man who received an inactivated influenza vaccine. CDR3s include the opening cysteine and the closing phenylalanine or tryptophan. Fields, in order: V gene, J gene, D gene, CDR3 protein. The D gene is left open where the match is weak.

>TRBV29-1|TRBJ1-2|.
CSVTPSNYGYTF
>TRBV6-1|TRBJ2-7|TRBD2
CASRPSGSNYEQYF
>TRBV11-2|TRBJ2-3|TRBD2
CASSLDGAGGGTDTQYF
>TRBV29-1|TRBJ2-5|TRBD2
CSVEGLAGGQETQYF
>TRBV18|TRBJ2-4|.
CASSPIPAGTKNIQYF
>TRBV7-2|TRBJ2-3|.
CASSAQGQDTQYF
>TRBV7-2|TRBJ2-1|TRBD1
CASSLGTGGLINEQFF
>TRBV4-3|TRBJ2-1|TRBD1
CASSQEAILGQGSYNEQFF
>TRBV29-1|TRBJ2-1|TRBD1
CSVRGQGSYNEQFF
>TRBV3-1|TRBJ1-1|.
CASSQDPGTEAFF
>TRBV12-3/TRBV12-4|TRBJ2-5|TRBD2
CASRHLAGGETQYF
>TRBV5-6|TRBJ2-1|.
CASSALGGGLYNEQFF
>TRBV28|TRBJ1-4|.
CASKTTGVGNEKLFF
>TRBV28|TRBJ2-5|TRBD2
CASSFQFLGLDQKETQYF
>TRBV18|TRBJ1-1|.
CASSPPGGRNTEAFF
>TRBV15|TRBJ2-7|TRBD1
CATSRRAQGAYEQYF
>TRBV28|TRBJ1-2|.
CASSSPTQSYGYTF
>TRBV5-6|TRBJ2-5|TRBD2
CASSHAGLAEETQYF
>TRBV7-7|TRBJ2-6|.
CASSPGQFFASGANVLTF
>TRBV30|TRBJ1-6|.
CAWSVQGGDASPLHF
>TRBV11-2|TRBJ2-3|.
CASSLDRGDTQYF
>TRBV20-1|TRBJ2-7|.
CSGTPGTYEQYF
>TRBV5-1|TRBJ1-2|.
CASSLDGLGGYTF
>TRBV20-1|TRBJ1-1|.
CSAKQSGWTEAFF
>TRBV3-1|TRBJ1-3|.
CASSIRRQGNTIYF
>TRBV11-1|TRBJ1-3|.
CASSLWLGDSGNTIYF
>TRBV11-2|TRBJ2-7|.
CASSLGSQSYEQYF
>TRBV20-1|TRBJ2-5|.
CSAIRPGPQRETQYF
>TRBV28|TRBJ2-1|.
CASSSWDLFHEQFF
>TRBV21-1|TRBJ2-1|.
CASSKVNYNEQFF
>TRBV2|TRBJ2-1|TRBD1
CASKRDRNNEQFF
>TRBV15|TRBJ1-5|TRBD1
CATSRDLRGQDNQPQHF
>TRBV5-5|TRBJ2-7|TRBD1
CASTLRPGQIYEQYF
>TRBV4-2|TRBJ2-7|.
CASSPYEAYEQYF
>TRBV15|TRBJ1-2|TRBD1
CATSRDPGQGAYGYTF
>TRBV5-6|TRBJ2-7|TRBD1
CASSTDRGKQYF
>TRBV12-3/TRBV12-4|TRBJ2-6|.
CASSPGGLTSANVLTF
>TRBV4-3|TRBJ2-7|TRBD1
CASSQEYWDSSYEQYF
>TRBV6-2/TRBV6-3|TRBJ1-2|.
CASSYGPNYGYTF
>TRBV3-1|TRBJ1-6|.
CASSQRRVNSPLHF
>TRBV7-9|TRBJ2-3|.
CASTPRRGSDTQYF
>TRBV29-1|TRBJ2-1|.
CSVEALVDEQFF
>TRBV20-1|TRBJ2-7|TRBD2
CSARETTGRAFRSGEQYF
>TRBV7-2|TRBJ2-7|.
CASSLAGVQGGEQYF
>TRBV4-3|TRBJ1-3|.
CASSQDPLPGGSGNTIYF
>TRBV18|TRBJ2-1|TRBD1
CASSLRDRGNNEQFF
>TRBV20-1|TRBJ2-5|.
CSARDFSPLETQYF
>TRBV29-1|TRBJ2-3|TRBD1
CSVARDRRVGADTQYF
>TRBV9|TRBJ2-2|TRBD2
CASSDGLAGGFDTGELFF
>TRBV6-2/TRBV6-3|TRBJ2-3|.
CASRATSTDTQYF
>TRBV27|TRBJ1-6|.
CASSGRKGYNSPLHF